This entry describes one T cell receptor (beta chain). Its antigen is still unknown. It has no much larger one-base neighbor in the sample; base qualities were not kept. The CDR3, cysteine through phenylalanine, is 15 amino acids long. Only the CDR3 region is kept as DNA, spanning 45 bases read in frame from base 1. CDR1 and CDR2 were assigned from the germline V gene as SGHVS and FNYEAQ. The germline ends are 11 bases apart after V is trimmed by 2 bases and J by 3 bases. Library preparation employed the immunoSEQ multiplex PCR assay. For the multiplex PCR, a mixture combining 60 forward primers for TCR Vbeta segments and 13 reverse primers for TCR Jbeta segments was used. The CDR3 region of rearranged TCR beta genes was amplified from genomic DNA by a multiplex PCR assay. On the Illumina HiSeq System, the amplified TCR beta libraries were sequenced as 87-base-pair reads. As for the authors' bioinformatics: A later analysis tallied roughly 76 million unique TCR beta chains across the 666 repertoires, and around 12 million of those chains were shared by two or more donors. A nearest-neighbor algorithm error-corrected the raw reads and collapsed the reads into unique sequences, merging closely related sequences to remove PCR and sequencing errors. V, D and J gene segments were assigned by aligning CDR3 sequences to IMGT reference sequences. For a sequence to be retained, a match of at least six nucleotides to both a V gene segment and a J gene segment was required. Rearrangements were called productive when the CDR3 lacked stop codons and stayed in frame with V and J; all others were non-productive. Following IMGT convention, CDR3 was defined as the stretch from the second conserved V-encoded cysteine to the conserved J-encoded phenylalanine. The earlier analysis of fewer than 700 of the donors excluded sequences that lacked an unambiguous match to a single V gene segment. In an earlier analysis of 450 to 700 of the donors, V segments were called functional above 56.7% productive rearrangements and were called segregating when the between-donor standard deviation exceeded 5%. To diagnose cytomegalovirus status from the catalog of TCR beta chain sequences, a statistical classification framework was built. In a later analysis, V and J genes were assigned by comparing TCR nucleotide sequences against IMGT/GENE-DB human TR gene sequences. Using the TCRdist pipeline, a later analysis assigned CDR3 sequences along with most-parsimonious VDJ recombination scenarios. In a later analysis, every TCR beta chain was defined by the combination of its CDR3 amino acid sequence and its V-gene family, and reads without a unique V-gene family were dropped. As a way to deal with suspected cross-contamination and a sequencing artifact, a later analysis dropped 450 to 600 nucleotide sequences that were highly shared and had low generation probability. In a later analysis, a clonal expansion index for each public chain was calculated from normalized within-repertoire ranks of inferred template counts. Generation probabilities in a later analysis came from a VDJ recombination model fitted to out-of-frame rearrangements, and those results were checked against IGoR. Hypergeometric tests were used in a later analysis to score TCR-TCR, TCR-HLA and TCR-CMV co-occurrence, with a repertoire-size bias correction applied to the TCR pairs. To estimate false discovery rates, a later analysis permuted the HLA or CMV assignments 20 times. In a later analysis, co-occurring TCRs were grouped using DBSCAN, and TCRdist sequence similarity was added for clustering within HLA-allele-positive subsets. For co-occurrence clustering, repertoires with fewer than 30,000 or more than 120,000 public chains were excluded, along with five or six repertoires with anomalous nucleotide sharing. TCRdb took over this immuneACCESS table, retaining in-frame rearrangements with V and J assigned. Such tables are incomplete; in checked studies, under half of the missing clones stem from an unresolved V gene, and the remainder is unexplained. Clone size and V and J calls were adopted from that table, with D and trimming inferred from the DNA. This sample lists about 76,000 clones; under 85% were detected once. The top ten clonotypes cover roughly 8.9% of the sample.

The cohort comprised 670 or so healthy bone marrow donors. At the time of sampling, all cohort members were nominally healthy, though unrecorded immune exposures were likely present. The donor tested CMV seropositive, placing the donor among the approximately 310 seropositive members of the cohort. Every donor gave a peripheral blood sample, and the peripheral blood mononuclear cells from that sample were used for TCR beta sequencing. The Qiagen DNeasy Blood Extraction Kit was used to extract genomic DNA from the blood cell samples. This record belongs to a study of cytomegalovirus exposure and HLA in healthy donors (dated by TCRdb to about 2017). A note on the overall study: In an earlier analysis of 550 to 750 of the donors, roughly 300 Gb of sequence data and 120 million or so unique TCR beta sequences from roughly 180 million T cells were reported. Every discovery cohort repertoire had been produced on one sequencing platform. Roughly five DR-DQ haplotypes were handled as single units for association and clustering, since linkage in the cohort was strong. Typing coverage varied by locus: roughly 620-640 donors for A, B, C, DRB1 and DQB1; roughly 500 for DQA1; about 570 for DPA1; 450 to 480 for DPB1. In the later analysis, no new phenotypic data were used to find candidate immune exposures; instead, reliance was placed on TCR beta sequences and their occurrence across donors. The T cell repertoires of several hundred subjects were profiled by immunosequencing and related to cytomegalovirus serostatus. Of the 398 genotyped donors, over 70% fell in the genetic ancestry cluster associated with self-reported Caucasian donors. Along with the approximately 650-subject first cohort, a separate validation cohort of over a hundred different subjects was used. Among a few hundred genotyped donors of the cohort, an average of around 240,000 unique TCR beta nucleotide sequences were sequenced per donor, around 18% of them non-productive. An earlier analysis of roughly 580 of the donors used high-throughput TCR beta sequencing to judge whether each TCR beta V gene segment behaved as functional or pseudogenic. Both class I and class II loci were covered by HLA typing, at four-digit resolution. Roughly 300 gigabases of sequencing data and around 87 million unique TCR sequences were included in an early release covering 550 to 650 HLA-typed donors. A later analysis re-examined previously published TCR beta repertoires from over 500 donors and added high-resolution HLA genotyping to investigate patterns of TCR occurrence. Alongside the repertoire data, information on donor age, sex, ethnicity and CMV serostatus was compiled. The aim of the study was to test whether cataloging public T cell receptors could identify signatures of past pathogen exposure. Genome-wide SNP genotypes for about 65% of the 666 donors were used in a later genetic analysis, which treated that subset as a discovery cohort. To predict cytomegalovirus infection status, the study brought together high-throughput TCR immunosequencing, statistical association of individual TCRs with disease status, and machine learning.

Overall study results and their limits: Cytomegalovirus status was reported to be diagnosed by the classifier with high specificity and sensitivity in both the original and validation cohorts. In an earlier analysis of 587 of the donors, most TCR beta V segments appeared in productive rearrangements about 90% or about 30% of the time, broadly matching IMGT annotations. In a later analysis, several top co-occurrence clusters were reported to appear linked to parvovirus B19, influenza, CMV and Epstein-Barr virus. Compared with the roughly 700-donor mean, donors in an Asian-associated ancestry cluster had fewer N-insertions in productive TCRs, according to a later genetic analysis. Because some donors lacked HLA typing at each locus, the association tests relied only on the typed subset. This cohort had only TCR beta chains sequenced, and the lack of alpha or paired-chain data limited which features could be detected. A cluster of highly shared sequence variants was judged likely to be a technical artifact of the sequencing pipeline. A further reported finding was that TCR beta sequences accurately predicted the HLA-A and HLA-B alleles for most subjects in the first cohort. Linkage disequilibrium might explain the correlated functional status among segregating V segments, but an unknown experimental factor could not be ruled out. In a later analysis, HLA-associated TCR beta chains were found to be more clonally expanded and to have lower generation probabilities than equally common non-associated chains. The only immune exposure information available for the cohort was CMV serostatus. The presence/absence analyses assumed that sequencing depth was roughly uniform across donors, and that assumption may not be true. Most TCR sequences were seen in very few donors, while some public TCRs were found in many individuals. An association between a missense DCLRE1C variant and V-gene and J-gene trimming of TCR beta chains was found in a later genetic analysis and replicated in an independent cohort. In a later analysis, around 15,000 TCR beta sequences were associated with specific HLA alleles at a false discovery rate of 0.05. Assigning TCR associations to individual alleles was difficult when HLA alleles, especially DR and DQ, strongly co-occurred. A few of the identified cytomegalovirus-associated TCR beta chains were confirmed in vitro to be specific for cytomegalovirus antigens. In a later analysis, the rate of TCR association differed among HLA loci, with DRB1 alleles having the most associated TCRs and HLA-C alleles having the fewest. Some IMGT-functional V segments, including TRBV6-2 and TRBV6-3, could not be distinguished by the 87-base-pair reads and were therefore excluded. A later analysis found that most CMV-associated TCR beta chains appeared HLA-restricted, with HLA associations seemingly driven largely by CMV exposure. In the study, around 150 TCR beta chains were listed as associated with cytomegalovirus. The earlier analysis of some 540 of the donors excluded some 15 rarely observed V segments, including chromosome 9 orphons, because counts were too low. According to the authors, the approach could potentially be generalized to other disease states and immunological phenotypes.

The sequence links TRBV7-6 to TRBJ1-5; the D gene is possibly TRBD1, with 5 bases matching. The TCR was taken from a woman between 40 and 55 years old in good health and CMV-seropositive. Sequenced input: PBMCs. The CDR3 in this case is CASSLQSGLNQPQHF. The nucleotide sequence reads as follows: TGTGCCAGCAGCTTACAGTCAGGGCTCAATCAGCCCCAGCATTTT.